This TCR beta chain was captured by sequencing in a study of blood T cell repertoires in COVID-19 (dated by TCRdb to the early 2020s). Background on the whole study: Samples from collaborators originated in the United States, Italy and Spain and spanned both the acute and convalescent phases of COVID-19. The prospective study material was composed of cDNA or gDNA derived from T cells, B-cell-depleted T cells, or PBMCs. Deeply sampled blood TCRbeta repertoires from subjects exposed to, actively infected with, or recovered from COVID-19 were included in the dataset. A freely available public database, intended as a resource for researchers studying the immune response to SARS-CoV-2, is where the repertoires were released. Samples were obtained from the ongoing ImmuneRACE study (first 160 participants) and from roughly 1,300 subjects provided by 6 global collaborators. Nearly every sample came with metadata listing a de-identified subject ID, COVID-19 status, age in years and sex. Where HLA class I and class II types were available, the types were taken from metadata supplied by the sample provider, not from assay-based typing.

Collaborating institutions collected whole blood in K2EDTA tubes following their own protocols. For TCRbeta analysis, collaborators shipped samples as frozen whole blood, isolated PBMCs, or DNA extracted from either of those sample types. V and J are trimmed by 4 bases and 7 bases, and the gene matches miss 14 bases of the junction. CDR1 and CDR2 were assigned from the germline V gene (reference sequence) as LNHDA and SQIVND. The CDR3, from cysteine to phenylalanine, totals 17 residues. Only the CDR3 part of the read is kept: 51 bases, read in frame from the first base. TCRbeta CDR3 regions were amplified from genomic DNA by means of the immunoSEQ Assay, a bias-controlled multiplex PCR. In the source study's methods: Within the assay, amplification of reference gene primers was used to estimate how many nucleated cells each sample contained. Sequence reads were collapsed and filtered to measure the absolute abundance of every unique TCRbeta CDR3 rearrangement. Productive Simpson clonality was computed per sample as the square root of Simpson's diversity index over productive rearrangements. The source is immuneACCESS, and TCRdb retained only in-frame sequences with V and J called. Part of the clones is not carried over; for the studies checked, unresolved V genes explain less than half of this, and the remainder is unexplained. The DNA gave D and trimming, while V, J and clone size come from that table. Across this sample there are about 78,000 clones, with about 89% seen only once. Of the sample, more than 1.5% is held by the ten largest clones.

In this sample, this clone turned up once. The specificity of this receptor is unknown. No quality values exist for individual bases; no much larger clone is one base distant. Summary of the overall study and its limitations: How much clinical and demographic metadata was included differed by source and by participant, and the metadata was provided uncurated.

The clonotype was recovered from a woman aged 55-70 years with acute or convalescent COVID-19. Specimen: peripheral blood. The V gene is TRBV19 and the J gene is TRBJ1-5; a stretch of 9 junction bases matches TRBD1. The CDR3 reads CASSTDGTGTLPQPQHF. The nucleotides are TGTGCCAGTAGTACAGACGGGACAGGGACGCTCCCCCAGCCCCAGCATTTT.